This T cell receptor (beta chain) is from a study of blood T cell repertoires in COVID-19. At the level of the study: PBMCs, B-cell-depleted T cells, or T cells were the source of the cDNA or gDNA that made up the material.

CDR3 length: 17 amino acids. V was clipped by 1 base and J by 2 bases; unmatched bases: 7. From germline, CDR1 is LGHNA and CDR2 YNFKEQ. Profiling relied on immunoSEQ multiplex PCR, and the TCRdb table lists in-frame clones only, not all of them. This repertoire shows about 260,000 clones, roughly 88% found once; its top ten account for roughly 10%. This sequence joins TRBV4-2 and TRBJ1-5; TRBD1 agrees at 8 bases. The TCR originated in an older woman with COVID-19, enrolled during active disease. Sequencing was performed on peripheral blood. The CDR3 nucleotides are TGTGCCAGCAGCCAAGTGGCAGGGGGCGCAGGCAATCAGCCCCAGCATTTT. Translating gives CASSQVAGGAGNQPQHF.